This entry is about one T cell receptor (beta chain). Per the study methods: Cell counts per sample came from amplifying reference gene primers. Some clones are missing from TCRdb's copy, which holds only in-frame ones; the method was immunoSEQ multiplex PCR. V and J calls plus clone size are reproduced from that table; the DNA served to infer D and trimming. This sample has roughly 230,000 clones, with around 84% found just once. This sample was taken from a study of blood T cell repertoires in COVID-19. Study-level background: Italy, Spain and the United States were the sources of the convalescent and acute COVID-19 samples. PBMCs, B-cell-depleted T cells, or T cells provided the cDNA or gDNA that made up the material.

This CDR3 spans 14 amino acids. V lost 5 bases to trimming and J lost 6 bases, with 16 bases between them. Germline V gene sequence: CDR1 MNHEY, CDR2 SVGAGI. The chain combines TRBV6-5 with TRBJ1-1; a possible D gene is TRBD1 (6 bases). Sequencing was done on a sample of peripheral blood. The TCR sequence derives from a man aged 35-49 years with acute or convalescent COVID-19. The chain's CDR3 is CASSRLAGVAEAFF. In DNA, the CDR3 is TGTGCCAGCAGTCGCCTCGCAGGGGTCGCTGAAGCTTTCTTT.